This T cell receptor beta chain stems from a study of blood T cells in healthy people across ages. As for the study in general: Using template switching, researchers captured about one barcoded beta molecule for each two T cells.

Drawn from each donor were ten milliliters of peripheral blood. Germline lookup yields CDR1 SGHRS and CDR2 YFSETQ. This CDR3 is built from 15 residues. Overall study results and limits: Because sorting was not performed, PBMCs prevented conclusive naive versus antigen-experienced comparison. When one million T cells were used, diversity estimates were thought to be underestimates.

For this clonotype: Antigen specificity is unknown.

It was with a sample-barcoded 5' primer and a J-beta primer mix that a second PCR of about 7 to 12 cycles was run. TCRdb recomputed calls from the 5' RACE reads with MiXCR, one row per CDR3 protein. The sample contains over 600,000 distinct CDR3 sequences, less than 45% of which appear only once. The receptor was isolated from an elderly man in good health. The chain uses TRBV5-1 and TRBJ2-7; 10 bases are a match to TRBD1. The DNA end lines up better with TRBJ2-5; the J call may be wrong. The sample consisted of blood. The CDR3 spells CASSGLPGQGETQYF. The CDR3 nucleotides are TGCGCCAGCAGCGGTCTCCCGGGACAGGGGGAGACCCAGTACTTC.